These 25 T cell receptor beta chains came from one sample sequenced in a study of beta chain features in type 1 diabetes. Study conclusions and caveats: Type 1 diabetes patients had TCRB CDR3s that were shorter (moderately but significantly so) in all four CD4+ subsets.

Their target antigens are unknown. The investigators reverse transcribed all of the isolated RNA, so they sequenced expressed TCRB transcripts. Assay: immunoSEQ multiplex PCR; the TCRdb copy retains only in-frame clones and omits some. The table shows over 150,000 clones, with about 9.3% occurring only once. The sample comprised central memory CD4+ T cells from blood. The receptor set was obtained from a man aged 30 to 45 with type 1 diabetes.

This clone came up a few times. The chain links TRBV5-1 to TRBJ1-2; the match to TRBD1 covers 9 bases. The CDR3 covers 14 residues. V was clipped by 2 bases and J by 2 bases; unmatched bases: 1. Germline CDR1 and CDR2: SGHRS and YFSETQ. CDR3 DNA sequence: TGCGCCAGCAGCTTCGGGACAGGGAACTATGGCTACACCTTC. It is translated as CASSFGTGNYGYTF.

A few counts support this clone. CDR3 residues: CASSLKVRGNEQYF. For the CDR3, the DNA is TGTGCCAGCAGTTTGAAGGTCAGAGGAAACGAGCAGTACTTC. This sequence joins TRBV27 and TRBJ2-7; D is uncertain. The V gene's germline CDR1 is MNHEY and CDR2 SMNVEV (reference sequence). V lost 3 bases and J lost 5, with 14 bases in between. The CDR3 spans 14 residues.

The rearrangement joins TRBV15 to TRBJ1-5; 7 nucleotides align to TRBD1. Per the germline V gene, CDR1 is LNHNV and CDR2 is YYDKDF (reference sequence). The V and J ends lost 1 base and 7 bases, in that order; junction bases with no gene match: 13. This CDR3 is built from 17 residues. CDR3 amino acids: CATSRGSGRGGQQPQHF. Written as DNA, the CDR3 is TGTGCCACCAGCAGAGGATCCGGTCGAGGGGGCCAACAGCCCCAGCATTTT.

The V gene is TRBV7-2, the J gene TRBJ2-7; D is unresolved. The ends were cut back, 3 bases at V and 4 bases at J, with 4 bases in the middle. CDR3 size: 11 residues. From germline, CDR1 is SGHTA and CDR2 FQGNSA. The CDR3 region is CASSLTYEQYF. The CDR3 DNA reads TGTGCCAGCAGCTTGACATACGAGCAGTACTTC.

The genes are TRBV19 and TRBJ2-5, with 9 bases fitting TRBD2. Germline assignment: CDR1 LNHDA and CDR2 SQIVND (reference sequence). The CDR3 runs 15 residues. J was trimmed by 1 base and V by 9 bases; bases with no gene match: 9. The CDR3 sequence: CAREPSGDSQETQYF. For the CDR3, the DNA is TGTGCCAGAGAGCCTAGCGGGGATAGCCAAGAGACCCAGTACTTC.

V is TRBV30 and J is TRBJ1-1, with D uncertain. Germline V lookup: CDR1 GTSNPN, CDR2 SVGIG (reference sequence). This CDR3 contains 12 residues. V was clipped by 4 bases and J by 4 bases, with 10 bases between them. CDR3 in DNA: TGTGCCTGGACCCGGTCGGGCACTGAAGCTTTCTTT. Amino acids: CAWTRSGTEAFF.

The CDR3 sequence: CSVEGGGETQYF. Written as DNA, the CDR3 is TGCAGCGTTGAGGGAGGTGGCGAGACCCAGTACTTC. The chain joins TRBV29-1 to TRBJ2-5; perhaps TRBD2 as D (6 bases). Per the germline V gene, CDR1 is SQVTM and CDR2 is ANQGSEA. Trimming left V 3 bases short and J 5 bases short, with 10 bases between. There are 12 residues in the CDR3.

There are a few counts of this clone. The chain is built from TRBV5-1 and TRBJ2-5, with 9 positions matching TRBD2. V gave up 5 bases and J gave up 0 bases; unmatched junction bases: 2. The CDR3 totals 14 residues. The germline V gene has CDR1 SGHRS and CDR2 YFSETQ. The CDR3, as DNA: TGCGCCAGCAGTGTAGCGGGGGACCAAGAGACCCAGTACTTC. Protein: CASSVAGDQETQYF.

The sample holds a few counts of this clone. The chain combines TRBV6-5 with TRBJ2-7, with D perhaps TRBD1 (6 bases). Germline V gene lookup returns CDR1 MNHEY and CDR2 SVGAGI. The CDR3 runs to 12 residues. The V and J ends lost 5 bases and 3 bases respectively, with 8 bases between them. The CDR3 sequence: CASSTGHYEQYF. CDR3 sequence (DNA): TGTGCCAGCAGTACGGGACACTACGAGCAGTACTTC.

This chain joins TRBV7-3 and TRBJ2-5; TRBD2 aligns across 7 bases. The trim removed 5 bases at V and 5 bases at J, leaving 5 bases unmatched. The CDR3 is made up of 13 amino acids. From germline, CDR1 is SGHTA and CDR2 FQGTGA. Here the CDR3 reads CASSRGSGETQYF. In DNA form, the CDR3 reads TGTGCCAGCAGCCGCGGGAGTGGGGAGACCCAGTACTTC.

J is TRBJ1-1 and V is TRBV7-2, with TRBD1 as a possible D gene (6 bases). CDR3 length: 14 amino acids. Germline assignment: CDR1 SGHTA and CDR2 FQGNSA. The germline V and J ends were trimmed by 7 bases and 0 bases, with 12 bases remaining between them. CDR3 protein: CASNIWGLNTEAFF. The CDR3 DNA is TGTGCCAGCAATATATGGGGGCTGAACACTGAAGCTTTCTTT.

This clone was seen ten or more times. The chain carries TRBV7-3 and TRBJ2-7; D uncertain. The CDR3 extends over 14 amino acids. CDR1 and CDR2 (germline): SGHTA, FQGTGA. V shed 1 base and J shed 5 bases, with 12 bases lying between them. The CDR3 DNA follows: TGTGCCAGCAGCTTAAGTAGCTTTTCGGACGAGCAGTACTTC. Protein: CASSLSSFSDEQYF.

The chain couples TRBV10-3 to TRBJ2-3; 11 positions match TRBD2. The V gene end was trimmed by 4 bases and the J gene end by 5 bases; junction bases not matched to a gene: 2. CDR3 size: 14 residues. From germline, CDR1 is ENHRY and CDR2 SYGVKD. DNA of the CDR3: TGTGCCATCAGTGTAGCGGGAGGGGTAGATACGCAGTATTTT. Protein: CAISVAGGVDTQYF.

The chain couples TRBV5-4 to TRBJ2-7; D possibly corresponds to TRBD2 (7 bases). The V gene lost 4 bases and the J gene lost 3 bases, with 17 bases spanning the gap. The CDR3 is 15 amino acids. Germline V gives CDR1 SGHNT, CDR2 YYREEE (reference sequence). The CDR3 sequence: CASSPGGGANYEQYF. In nucleotides, the CDR3 is TGTGCCAGCAGCCCAGGAGGGGGGGCGAACTACGAGCAGTACTTC.

This clone showed up just a few times. The chain joins TRBV28 to TRBJ2-3; the match to TRBD2 covers 7 bases. The CDR3 spans 15 residues. V lost 2 bases to trimming and J lost 4 bases; unmatched junction nucleotides: 6. Looked up from germline, CDR1 is MDHEN and CDR2 is SYDVKM. CDR3 nucleotides: TGTGCCAGCAGTTTAGGCGCGGGAGCACCAGATACGCAGTATTTT. This gives the protein CASSLGAGAPDTQYF.

This clone has a handful of counts. The V and J genes are TRBV2 and TRBJ1-4; unclear D gene. The germline V gene encodes CDR1 SNHLY and CDR2 FYNNEI. The V and J ends lost 4 bases and 7 bases respectively, with 16 bases between them. The CDR3 runs 15 residues. The CDR3: CASSGGQPGSEKLFF. The CDR3 region has the DNA TGTGCCAGCAGTGGAGGGCAGCCGGGAAGTGAAAAACTGTTTTTT. The full variable domain, rest sourced from reference TRBV2 and TRBJ1-4, is EPEVTQTPSHQVTQMGQEVILRCVPISNHLYFYWYRQILGQKVEFLVSFYNNEISEKSEIFDDQFSVERPDGSNFTLKIRSTKLEDSAMYFCASSGGQPGSEKLFFGSGTQLSVL.

The chain recombines TRBV7-9 with TRBJ2-1; a weak D match, TRBD2 (6 bases). The CDR3 runs to 15 residues. V shed 2 bases and J shed 6 bases, with 14 bases lying between them. Germline V gene sequence: CDR1 SEHNR, CDR2 FQNEAQ (reference sequence). The CDR3 DNA reads as TGTGCCAGCAGCTTAAATGCGGGAAGGGGCAATGAGCAGTTCTTC. Residues: CASSLNAGRGNEQFF.

The genes are TRBV9 and TRBJ2-6, with no clear D. The CDR3 extends over 17 amino acids. V lost 4 bases, J lost 0 bases, and 14 bases lay in between. The germline V gene encodes CDR1 SGDLS and CDR2 YYNGEE. The DNA for the CDR3 is TGTGCCAGCAGCCCACAGATGTCGGCCTCTGGGGCCAACGTCCTGACTTTC. This sequence encodes CASSPQMSASGANVLTF.

The chain uses TRBV5-1 and TRBJ1-1; 9 nucleotides match TRBD1. V shed 2 bases and J 0 bases; nucleotides not matched to a gene: 8. Germline lookup yields CDR1 SGHRS and CDR2 YFSETQ. The CDR3 spans 17 residues. Written as DNA, the CDR3 is TGCGCCAGCAGCTTCATCGGGACAGGGACTCTGAACACTGAAGCTTTCTTT. Encoded protein: CASSFIGTGTLNTEAFF.

The CDR3 DNA reads TGTGCCTGGAAGACGTTAGCGGGAGCCTCCTACAATGAGCAGTTCTTC. Translated: CAWKTLAGASYNEQFF. The chain is built from TRBV30 and TRBJ2-1; TRBD2 matches at 9 bases. V was pared by 4 bases and J by 0 bases, with 7 bases of the junction left unmatched. The CDR3 covers 16 residues. CDR1 and CDR2 (germline): GTSNPN, SVGIG (reference sequence).

This clone was recorded a few times. The V gene is TRBV9, the J gene TRBJ1-2; 7 bases fit TRBD1. J was trimmed by 5 bases and V by 3 bases; bases with no gene match: 7. Germline CDR1 and CDR2: SGDLS and YYNGEE. The CDR3 has 14 residues. The CDR3 region is CASSERQGPYGYTF. Written as DNA, the CDR3 is TGTGCCAGCAGCGAGCGACAGGGTCCTTATGGCTACACCTTC.

The rearrangement joins TRBV18 to TRBJ2-7; 11 nucleotides agree with TRBD1. CDR1 is KGHSH and CDR2 is LQKENI in the germline V gene. V lost 5 bases and J lost 4; bases outside the gene matches: 4. The CDR3 is 14 residues long. This chain's CDR3 is CASSAGQGAYEQYF. The CDR3, as DNA: TGTGCCAGCTCAGCAGGACAGGGGGCTTACGAGCAGTACTTC. Using reference TRBV18 and TRBJ2-7 for the parts outside the CDR3, the full variable domain is NAGVMQNPRHLVRRRGQEARLRCSPMKGHSHVYWYRQLPEEGLKFMVYLQKENIIDESGMPKERFSAEFPKEGPSILRIQQVVRGDSAAYFCASSAGQGAYEQYFGPGTRLTVT.

This clone has only a few counts. The chain couples TRBV5-1 to TRBJ2-7; 9 nucleotides match TRBD2. Per the germline V gene, CDR1 is SGHRS and CDR2 is YFSETQ. The trim removed 1 base at V and 2 bases at J, leaving 13 bases unmatched. This CDR3 has 18 amino acids. DNA for the CDR3: TGCGCCAGCAGCTTGAAAGCCCAAGGGTCTAGCGGGACCTACGAGCAGTACTTC. It specifies CASSLKAQGSSGTYEQYF.

The chain uses TRBV7-9 and TRBJ2-1; 11 bases are a match to TRBD2. The V gene's germline CDR1 is SEHNR and CDR2 FQNEAQ (reference sequence). This CDR3 region has 16 residues. Germline trimming cut 1 base from V and 8 bases from J; bases unmatched to any gene: 7. The CDR3 DNA reads as TGTGCCAGCAGCTTAGGACTAGCGGGGAACAGGGATGAGCAGTTCTTC. Translated, it gives CASSLGLAGNRDEQFF.

This clone was seen more than once but under ten times. The rearrangement joins TRBV2 to TRBJ1-4; the D is unclear. With 7 bases removed from V and 3 bases from J, the gap between germline ends came to 9 bases. The CDR3 is 13 residues long. Germline V gene data show CDR1 as SNHLY and CDR2 as FYNNEI. Here the CDR3 DNA reads TGTGCCAGCAACACACAACCTAATGAAAAACTGTTTTTT. Encoded protein: CASNTQPNEKLFF.